This passage covers 21 T cell receptor beta chains from one sample sequenced in a study of CD8 T cells in acute hepatitis C reinfection. Specified time point: naive CD8 control sorted from an acute-time-point sample. Only in-frame clones appear in the TCRdb table, and some are missing; sequencing was by immunoSEQ multiplex PCR. The table shows tens of thousands of clones, with around 87% occurring only once. Sequencing input: naive CD8+ T cells from PBMCs. These receptors all stem from a young man with chronic hepatitis C.

The chain employs TRBV2 and TRBJ1-2; D is perhaps TRBD1 (6 bases). The V gene's germline CDR1 is SNHLY and CDR2 FYNNEI. The length of the CDR3 is 12 residues. The V gene lost 10 bases and the J gene lost 2 bases, with 11 bases spanning the gap. CDR3 in amino acids: CATLTGNYGYTF. Written as DNA, the CDR3 is TGTGCCACTTTGACAGGAAACTATGGCTACACCTTC.

CDR3 bases: TGTGCCAGCAGCCGGGACTTCGAGCCCCAGCATTTT. It encodes CASSRDFEPQHF. The chain employs TRBV7-9 and TRBJ1-5; possible D gene TRBD1, 5 bases. Looked up from germline, CDR1 is SEHNR and CDR2 is FQNEAQ (reference sequence). The CDR3 has 12 amino acids. The V and J ends lost 5 bases and 8 bases respectively, with 10 bases between them.

The chain couples TRBV5-4 to TRBJ2-5; D call uncertain. Trimming took off 0 bases at V and 0 bases at J, with 6 bases between the two ends. This CDR3 spans 14 amino acids. Germline V gene sequence: CDR1 SGHNT, CDR2 YYREEE (reference sequence). For the CDR3, the DNA is TGTGCCAGCAGCTTGGTGTCGGACCAAGAGACCCAGTACTTC. This translates into CASSLVSDQETQYF.

V gene TRBV7-6 combines with J gene TRBJ1-1; no definite D call. The CDR3 totals 14 residues. In germline, CDR1 is SGHVS, CDR2 FNYEAQ. Trimming removed 4 bases from V and 3 bases from J, with 12 bases in between. This CDR3 reads CASSYKEGHTEAFF. The CDR3 DNA reads TGTGCCAGCAGCTACAAGGAGGGCCACACTGAAGCTTTCTTT.

The genes are TRBV4-3 and TRBJ2-7; TRBD1 aligns across 7 bases. The CDR3 is 15 residues long. The V and J ends lost 3 bases and 2 bases, in that order; junction bases with no gene match: 7. CDR1 is LGHNA and CDR2 is YSLEER in the germline V gene. CDR3 in DNA: TGCGCCAGCAGCCACGGGACAGCTAATACCTACGAGCAGTACTTC. Translating it yields CASSHGTANTYEQYF.

The chain uses TRBV10-2 and TRBJ1-2, with D possibly matching TRBD1 (5 bases). The CDR3 extends over 10 amino acids. Trimming removed 6 bases from V and 8 bases from J, with 7 bases in between. Germline V gives CDR1 WSHSY, CDR2 SAAADI. Written as DNA, the CDR3 is TGCGCCAGCAGACAGGCGGGCTACACCTTC. It translates to CASRQAGYTF.

V gene TRBV7-9 combines with J gene TRBJ2-7, with D possibly being TRBD1 or TRBD2 (6 bases each). Deletions cut 1 base from V and 4 bases from J, with 17 bases between. The germline V gene has CDR1 SEHNR and CDR2 FQNEAQ (reference sequence). CDR3 size: 16 residues. CDR3 loop: CASSLGGGTSSYEQYF. The CDR3 nucleotides are TGTGCCAGCAGCTTAGGAGGCGGGACATCGTCATACGAGCAGTACTTC.

J is TRBJ2-7 and V is TRBV12-5; D possibly corresponds to TRBD1 (5 bases). The CDR3 runs 18 residues. The ends were cut back, 1 base at V and 5 bases at J, with 24 bases in the middle. The germline gives CDR1 LGHNT, CDR2 FRNRAP. The CDR3 spells CASGLAASIYIGDNEQYF. The CDR3 DNA reads TGTGCTAGTGGTTTGGCCGCCTCCATTTATATAGGGGATAACGAGCAGTACTTC.

The chain links TRBV6-5 to TRBJ1-2, with TRBD1 matching over 7 bases. Germline CDR1 and CDR2: MNHEY and SVGAGI. V shed 4 bases and J 4 bases; nucleotides not matched to a gene: 3. The CDR3 covers 13 residues. The CDR3 region is CASSSGTVYGYTF. The DNA of the CDR3 is TGTGCCAGCAGTTCCGGGACAGTCTATGGCTACACCTTC.

V usage is TRBV29-1 and J usage is TRBJ1-2; 10 bases are a match to TRBD1. The germline V gene encodes CDR1 SQVTM and CDR2 ANQGSEA. The CDR3 spans 16 residues. J lost 8 bases, V lost 6 bases, and 18 bases had no gene match. The DNA for the CDR3 is TGCAGCGTGGGCAAACCCCGGGACAGGGGAATGTGGGGCTACACCTTC. Protein: CSVGKPRDRGMWGYTF.

This sequence joins TRBV5-5 and TRBJ1-5, with 9 bases fitting TRBD1. The V and J ends lost 3 bases and 5 bases, in that order; junction bases with no gene match: 3. This CDR3 spans 14 amino acids. Germline CDR1 is SGHKS and CDR2 is YYEKEE (reference sequence). CDR3 sequence (DNA): TGTGCCAGCAGCTCGGGACAGGGCTATCAGCCCCAGCATTTT. Its protein is CASSSGQGYQPQHF. Full variable domain (remainder filled in from reference TRBV5-5 and TRBJ1-5): DAGVTQSPTHLIKTRGQQVTLRCSPISGHKSVSWYQQVLGQGPQFIFQYYEKEERGRGNFPDRFSARQFPNYSSELNVNALLLGDSALYLCASSSGQGYQPQHFGDGTRLSIL.

V and J are TRBV5-3 and TRBJ1-2, with D unclear. TRBV5-3 is an ORF, and what it does is uncertain. This CDR3 spans 13 amino acids. The V gene lost 0 bases and the J gene lost 5 bases, with 8 bases spanning the gap. The CDR3: CARSLGSEYGYTF. The CDR3, as DNA: TGTGCCAGAAGCTTGGGATCAGAATATGGCTACACCTTC.

Only one count was recorded for this clone. The V call is TRBV11-2, the J call TRBJ2-7; D ambiguous. The CDR3 length is 12 residues. V was clipped by 2 bases and J by 4 bases, with 6 bases between them. Germline V gene lookup returns CDR1 SGHAT and CDR2 FQNNGV. The CDR3 is CASSLWGYEQYF. The CDR3 nucleotides are TGTGCCAGCAGCTTATGGGGATACGAGCAGTACTTC. Complete variable domain (other parts from reference TRBV11-2 and TRBJ2-7): EAGVAQSPRYKIIEKRQSVAFWCNPISGHATLYWYQQILGQGPKLLIQFQNNGVVDDSQLPKDRFSAERLKGVDSTLKIQPAKLEDSAVYLCASSLWGYEQYFGPGTRLTVT.

The chain links TRBV11-2 to TRBJ2-7; D may be TRBD1 (6 bases). Germline V gene sequence: CDR1 SGHAT, CDR2 FQNNGV. CDR3 length: 13 residues. The V and J ends lost 2 bases and 4 bases respectively, with 9 bases between them. The CDR3 region is CASSLTQGYEQYF. Written as DNA, the CDR3 is TGTGCCAGCAGCTTAACCCAGGGGTACGAGCAGTACTTC. Filled out from reference TRBV11-2 and TRBJ2-7, the complete variable domain reads EAGVAQSPRYKIIEKRQSVAFWCNPISGHATLYWYQQILGQGPKLLIQFQNNGVVDDSQLPKDRFSAERLKGVDSTLKIQPAKLEDSAVYLCASSLTQGYEQYFGPGTRLTVT.

The rearrangement uses TRBV7-8 and TRBJ2-7; D might be TRBD1 (6 bases). Germline CDR1 and CDR2: SGHVS and FQNEAQ. The germline V and J ends were trimmed by 2 bases and 0 bases, with 20 bases remaining between them. CDR3 size: 18 residues. The CDR3 DNA reads as TGTGCCAGCAGCTTACCCAACAGGGATCCGGGAAACTCCTACGAGCAGTACTTC. Protein: CASSLPNRDPGNSYEQYF.

This clone was detected once. The V gene is TRBV7-8, the J gene TRBJ1-4; unclear D gene. CDR1 and CDR2 from the germline V gene are SGHVS and FQNEAQ. This CDR3 has 14 amino acids. The V and J ends lost 5 bases and 3 bases respectively, with 10 bases between them. The CDR3 DNA reads TGTGCCAGCAGCCGGACCGCCCCTAATGAAAAACTGTTTTTT. Protein product: CASSRTAPNEKLFF.

The rearrangement joins TRBV7-9 to TRBJ2-2; D gene ambiguous. Germline-derived CDR1 and CDR2 are SEHNR and FQNEAQ (reference sequence). Trimming pared 4 bases from V and 7 bases from J, leaving 10 bases between. This CDR3 has 13 amino acids. CDR3 amino acids: CASSSGFNGELFF. The CDR3 bases are TGTGCCAGCAGCTCCGGGTTCAACGGGGAGCTGTTTTTT. Based on the CDR3 plus reference TRBV7-9 and TRBJ2-2, the full variable domain is DTGVSQNPRHKITKRGQNVTFRCDPISEHNRLYWYRQTLGQGPEFLTYFQNEAQLEKSRLLSDRFSAERPKGSFSTLEIQRTEQGDSAMYLCASSSGFNGELFFGEGSRLTVL.

The rearrangement links TRBV4-1 to TRBJ2-7; D assignment may be TRBD1 or TRBD2 (5 bases each). CDR3 length: 15 amino acids. Trimming pared 4 bases from V and 0 bases from J, leaving 13 bases between. Germline V gene sequence: CDR1 MGHRA, CDR2 YSYEKL. The CDR3 spells CASSPVGASSYEQYF. The DNA for the CDR3 is TGCGCCAGCAGCCCGGTCGGGGCAAGCTCCTACGAGCAGTACTTC.

This clone was found once. This chain joins TRBV18 and TRBJ2-7, with D tentatively TRBD2 (5 bases). The CDR3 sequence is 17 residues long. The ends were cut back, 2 bases at V and 2 bases at J, with 19 bases in the middle. Germline-derived CDR1 and CDR2 are KGHSH and LQKENI. In DNA, the CDR3 is TGTGCCAGCTCACCAAGGTCCACGGTCGTCGGGACCTACGAGCAGTACTTC. Its translation: CASSPRSTVVGTYEQYF. The full variable domain, completed using reference TRBV18 and TRBJ2-7, is NAGVMQNPRHLVRRRGQEARLRCSPMKGHSHVYWYRQLPEEGLKFMVYLQKENIIDESGMPKERFSAEFPKEGPSILRIQQVVRGDSAAYFCASSPRSTVVGTYEQYFGPGTRLTVT.

The chain combines TRBV30 with TRBJ2-3, with D tentatively TRBD2 (6 bases). V was trimmed by 4 bases and J by 1 base, leaving 21 bases between them. The germline V gene has CDR1 GTSNPN and CDR2 SVGIG (reference sequence). This CDR3 region has 17 residues. CDR3 nucleotides: TGTGCCTGGACGGGGGACCCCCCCCCTACCCGCACAGATACGCAGTATTTT. It specifies CAWTGDPPPTRTDTQYF.

This clone was counted between two and nine times. The chain joins TRBV7-9 to TRBJ1-5; D is unclear. Germline-derived CDR1 and CDR2 are SEHNR and FQNEAQ (reference sequence). The CDR3 is 13 amino acids. V was trimmed by 4 bases and J by 7 bases, leaving 11 bases between them. The CDR3 region has the DNA TGTGCCAGCAGCTCCGCCGGGGAGCAGCCCCAGCATTTT. Translation gives CASSSAGEQPQHF.